Listed here are 17 T cell receptor beta chains from one sample, sequenced in a study of blood T cell repertoires in COVID-19. The assay was immunoSEQ multiplex PCR, and TCRdb's table has in-frame clones only and misses some. This table holds 200,000 to 250,000 clones, 90% found once. Sample: peripheral blood. These receptors were collected from a man younger than 45 with COVID-19, enrolled during active disease.

The rearrangement uses TRBV4-3 and TRBJ1-5, with 7 bases lining up with TRBD1. The J segment lost 0 bases and the V segment lost 4 bases, leaving 3 bases of the junction unmatched. CDR1 is LGHNA and CDR2 is YSLEER in the germline V gene. The CDR3 is 15 amino acids. CDR3 residues: CASSRGTASNQPQHF. The CDR3 DNA reads as TGCGCCAGCAGCCGCGGGACAGCTAGCAATCAGCCCCAGCATTTT.

The chain joins TRBV15 to TRBJ1-5, with D perhaps TRBD1 (6 bases). From germline, CDR1 is LNHNV and CDR2 YYDKDF (reference sequence). The length of the CDR3 is 14 residues. Trimming pared 9 bases from V and 4 bases from J, leaving 16 bases between. The CDR3 region is CATNGRTGNQPQHF. The CDR3 nucleotides are TGTGCCACAAATGGGAGAACAGGGAATCAGCCCCAGCATTTT. The variable domain in full, completed from reference TRBV15 and TRBJ1-5, reads DAMVIQNPRYQVTQFGKPVTLSCSQTLNHNVMYWYQQKSSQAPKLLFHYYDKDFNNEADTPDNFQSRRPNTSFCFLDIRSPGLGDTAMYLCATNGRTGNQPQHFGDGTRLSIL.

This chain links TRBV6-2 or TRBV6-3 with TRBJ2-1; weak D call: TRBD2 (6 bases). This CDR3 region has 15 residues. Germline V gene data show CDR1 as MNHEY and CDR2 as SVGEGT. V lost 3 bases, J lost 2 bases, and 11 bases lay in between. This CDR3 reads CASSYWRGPYNEQFF. Here the CDR3 DNA reads TGTGCCAGCAGTTATTGGCGGGGCCCCTACAATGAGCAGTTCTTC.

The chain links TRBV11-2 to TRBJ2-7, with D perhaps TRBD2 (6 bases). The length of the CDR3 is 16 residues. V was clipped by 2 bases and J by 2 bases, with 16 bases between them. Germline V gene sequence: CDR1 SGHAT, CDR2 FQNNGV. This CDR3 is CASSLSTTSFAYEQYF. CDR3 in DNA: TGTGCCAGCAGCTTATCGACGACTAGTTTCGCCTACGAGCAGTACTTC.

The V call is TRBV4-2, the J call TRBJ2-2, with 8 bases lining up with TRBD2. V lost 1 base and J lost 4; bases outside the gene matches: 8. This CDR3 has 17 amino acids. Per the germline V gene, CDR1 is LGHNA and CDR2 is YNFKEQ. CDR3 bases: TGTGCCAGCAGCCAAGGGAACAGCGGGGGCTCCACCGGGGAGCTGTTTTTT. Encoded protein: CASSQGNSGGSTGELFF.

This chain uses TRBV7-2 with TRBJ1-4; tentatively, D is TRBD1 (5 bases). Trimming stripped 5 bases from V and 7 bases from J, with 17 bases between. This CDR3 comprises 15 residues. CDR1 and CDR2 (germline): SGHTA, FQGNSA. The CDR3 loop is CASSPRRGEGEKLFF. The CDR3 bases are TGTGCCAGCAGCCCCAGGAGGGGCGAGGGTGAAAAACTGTTTTTT.

CDR3 in DNA: TGTGCCAGCAGTGAATTGAACGCGGTAGTAATGAATTCACCCCTCCACTTT. This encodes CASSELNAVVMNSPLHF. The V call is TRBV25-1, the J call TRBJ1-6; D call uncertain. The CDR3 loop spans 17 amino acids. Germline-derived CDR1 and CDR2 are MGHDK and SYGVNS. Trimming pared 1 base from V and 7 bases from J, leaving 17 bases between.

The gene calls are TRBV7-9 and TRBJ2-5; no clear D. Germline lookup yields CDR1 SEHNR and CDR2 FQNEAQ (reference sequence). The V end lost 5 bases, the J end lost 1 base, and 11 bases lay between the germline ends. This CDR3 comprises 14 residues. CDR3 protein: CASSPVAVQETQYF. DNA of the CDR3: TGTGCCAGCAGCCCGGTCGCGGTCCAAGAGACCCAGTACTTC.

This chain links TRBV5-6 with TRBJ1-2; 8 bases map to TRBD1. The CDR3 length is 15 residues. The trim removed 7 bases at V and 5 bases at J, leaving 13 bases unmatched. CDR1 and CDR2 from the germline V gene are SGHDT and YYEEEE. The CDR3 here is CASSQGAGGLYGYTF. DNA for the CDR3: TGTGCCAGCTCTCAGGGGGCAGGGGGTTTATATGGCTACACCTTC.

The gene calls are TRBV7-2 and TRBJ1-2; no definite D call. V dropped 1 base and J dropped 8 bases, with 14 bases sitting between them. Germline V CDR1 and CDR2: SGHTA, FQGNSA. The CDR3 runs 14 residues. CDR3 residues: CASSLVPQALGYTF. The CDR3 bases are TGTGCCAGCAGCTTAGTTCCCCAGGCCCTAGGCTACACCTTC.

This clone has more than one count but fewer than ten. The rearrangement links TRBV28 to TRBJ1-5, with D possibly being TRBD1 (6 bases). Trimming stripped 6 bases from V and 2 bases from J, with 14 bases between. CDR3 length equals 15 residues. Germline V gives CDR1 MDHEN, CDR2 SYDVKM. For the CDR3, the DNA is TGTGCCAGCAGCCTAGGAGGGGGGGGCAATCAGCCCCAGCATTTT. This sequence encodes CASSLGGGGNQPQHF.

V gene TRBV6-6 combines with J gene TRBJ1-2; 9 nucleotides line up with TRBD1. The germline V gene encodes CDR1 MNHNY and CDR2 SVGAGI (reference sequence). Losses at the gene ends were 0 bases for V and 4 bases for J; bases not matched to a gene: 3. The CDR3 length is 15 residues. The CDR3 region has the DNA TGTGCCAGCAGTTACTCGACAGGGGGATTCTATGGCTACACCTTC. It encodes CASSYSTGGFYGYTF.

The rearrangement joins TRBV7-2 to TRBJ1-5; the match to TRBD1 covers 9 bases. CDR1 SGHTA and CDR2 FQGNSA come from the germline V gene. CDR3 length: 14 amino acids. V gave up 3 bases and J gave up 7 bases; unmatched junction bases: 4. CDR3 coding DNA: TGTGCCAGCAGCTTCAGGACAGGGGAACAGCCCCAGCATTTT. Translated, it gives CASSFRTGEQPQHF. Full variable domain (rest looked up from reference TRBV7-2 and TRBJ1-5): GAGVSQSPSNKVTEKGKDVELRCDPISGHTALYWYRQSLGQGLEFLIYFQGNSAPDKSGLPSDRFSAERTGGSVSTLTIQRTQQEDSAVYLCASSFRTGEQPQHFGDGTRLSIL.

The chain has TRBV9 and TRBJ1-6; D may be TRBD1 (5 bases). The CDR3 runs to 15 residues. The germline V gene encodes CDR1 SGDLS and CDR2 YYNGEE. V shed 3 bases and J shed 10 bases, with 17 bases lying between them. CDR3 residues: CASSATTGGSSPLHF. CDR3 bases: TGTGCCAGCAGCGCAACGACGGGGGGTTCCTCACCCCTCCACTTT.

The chain combines TRBV24-1 with TRBJ2-7, with a weak D call TRBD1 (5 bases). This CDR3 has 13 residues. V lost 5 bases and J lost 2, with 9 bases in between. Looked up from germline, CDR1 is KGHDR and CDR2 is SFDVKD. Here the CDR3 DNA reads TGTGCCACCAGTGCAGACAGCACCTACGAGCAGTACTTC. Translated: CATSADSTYEQYF.

The chain combines TRBV18 with TRBJ2-1; 10 nucleotides agree with TRBD1. Trimming cost V 1 base and J 3 bases; bases outside gene matches: 3. The CDR3 has 16 residues. From germline, CDR1 is KGHSH and CDR2 LQKENI. Written as DNA, the CDR3 is TGTGCCAGCTCACCACTTGGGACAGGGGTCTACAATGAGCAGTTCTTC. Its protein is CASSPLGTGVYNEQFF.

The chain joins TRBV29-1 to TRBJ2-2, with 8 bases matching TRBD1. Germline V gene lookup returns CDR1 SQVTM and CDR2 ANQGSEA. Unmatched junction bases numbered 5, after V lost 7 bases and J lost 4 bases. This CDR3 spans 13 amino acids. In DNA form, the CDR3 reads TGCAGCGCTCGACAGGGGCCCACCGGGGAGCTGTTTTTT. Residues: CSARQGPTGELFF.